The 11 T cell receptor beta chains reported below all come from one sample, sequenced in a study of blood T cell repertoires in COVID-19. Clones were read by immunoSEQ multiplex PCR, and TCRdb kept only the in-frame ones, dropping some. The data show more than 95,000 clones, with roughly 69% seen just once and roughly 2.2% held by the top ten. Material: peripheral blood. These receptors all come from a woman in her 70s with acute or convalescent COVID-19.

This sequence joins TRBV24-1 and TRBJ1-5; the match to TRBD1 covers 7 bases. The CDR3 runs 16 residues. Germline CDR1 and CDR2: KGHDR and SFDVKD. Unmatched junction bases numbered 10, after V lost 3 bases and J lost 6 bases. This CDR3 is CATSDRDSYGSQPQHF. CDR3 DNA sequence: TGTGCCACCAGTGATCGGGACAGTTACGGAAGTCAGCCCCAGCATTTT.

This chain connects TRBV11-3 to TRBJ2-2; a weak D match, TRBD2 (6 bases). The ends were cut back, 3 bases at V and 5 bases at J, with 10 bases in the middle. The CDR3 spans 14 residues. Germline CDR1 SGHNT, CDR2 YENEEA. The CDR3 sequence is CASSLGTHTGELFF. The DNA for the CDR3 is TGTGCCAGCAGCTTGGGGACTCATACCGGGGAGCTGTTTTTT.

This rearrangement joins TRBV12-3 or TRBV12-4 to TRBJ1-1, with unresolved D. The CDR3 runs to 13 residues. With 5 bases removed from V and 1 base from J, the gap between germline ends came to 8 bases. The DNA of the CDR3 is TGTGCCAGCAGTGCGACAAGGAACACTGAAGCTTTCTTT. It yields the protein CASSATRNTEAFF.

The CDR3, as DNA: TGTGCCAGCAGCTCCCTAAGAGTCACCGGGGAGCTGTTTTTT. It yields the protein CASSSLRVTGELFF. This chain uses TRBV5-6 with TRBJ2-2; D uncertain. V lost 3 bases and J lost 4, with 10 bases in between. Germline values: CDR1 SGHDT, CDR2 YYEEEE. The CDR3 totals 14 residues.

The chain uses TRBV27 and TRBJ1-4; TRBD1 matches at 9 bases. The length of the CDR3 is 16 residues. Trimming cost V 6 bases and J 0 bases; bases outside gene matches: 5. Germline CDR1 is MNHEY and CDR2 is SMNVEV (reference sequence). The DNA of the CDR3 is TGTGCCAGCAGGCAGGACAGGGGTGCAACTAATGAAAAACTGTTTTTT. It codes for CASRQDRGATNEKLFF.

This chain links TRBV5-8 with TRBJ2-2; TRBD1 is a possible D gene (6 bases). The CDR3 contains 15 residues. Trimming shortened V by 3 bases and J by 4 bases, and 13 bases separated the two germline ends. CDR1 SGHTS and CDR2 YDEGEE come from the germline V gene. The CDR3 here is CASSSGVLSTGELFF. Here the CDR3 DNA reads TGTGCCAGCAGCTCAGGGGTTTTGAGCACCGGGGAGCTGTTTTTT.

To note about this clone: The junction departs from the called germline gene at one end, perhaps through a read error. This chain links TRBV6-5 with TRBJ2-7, with 9 bases identical to TRBD1. Germline V gives CDR1 MNHEY, CDR2 SVGAGI. CDR3 length: 12 residues. CDR3 in DNA: TGTGTCAGCAGAAACAGGGGGCGAGAGCAGTACTTC. Amino acid sequence: CVSRNRGREQYF.

The CDR3 DNA reads TGTGCCAGCAGCGTGACAGGGGGCTCGGCAGATACGCAGTATTTT. Its translation: CASSVTGGSADTQYF. The chain carries TRBV9 and TRBJ2-3; 10 bases map to TRBD1. The CDR3 totals 15 residues. The trim removed 2 bases at V and 4 bases at J, leaving 4 bases unmatched. Germline V gene sequence: CDR1 SGDLS, CDR2 YYNGEE.

The rearrangement uses TRBV2 and TRBJ1-5; 7 bases agree with TRBD1. The germline CDR1 and CDR2 sequences are SNHLY and FYNNEI. The CDR3 loop spans 13 amino acids. With V trimmed by 6 bases and J by 4 bases, 3 bases remained unmatched. This CDR3 reads CASSKTGNQPQHF. The CDR3 region has the DNA TGTGCCAGCAGCAAGACAGGGAATCAGCCCCAGCATTTT.

The gene calls are TRBV15 and TRBJ2-7; TRBD1 aligns across 9 bases. Trimming cost V 5 bases and J 4 bases; bases outside gene matches: 3. Germline V gene data show CDR1 as LNHNV and CDR2 as YYDKDF (reference sequence). CDR3 length: 13 residues. Here the CDR3 reads CATSPDRGYEQYF. The DNA of the CDR3 is TGTGCCACCAGCCCCGACAGGGGGTACGAGCAGTACTTC.

The V gene is TRBV6-5, the J gene TRBJ1-4; D may be TRBD1 (6 bases). Germline assignment: CDR1 MNHEY and CDR2 SVGAGI. Trimming removed 6 bases at V and 8 bases at J, with 13 bases between. There are 13 residues in the CDR3. The CDR3 reads CASSAGEREKLFF. The CDR3, as DNA: TGTGCCAGCAGCGCAGGGGAAAGAGAAAAACTGTTTTTT.